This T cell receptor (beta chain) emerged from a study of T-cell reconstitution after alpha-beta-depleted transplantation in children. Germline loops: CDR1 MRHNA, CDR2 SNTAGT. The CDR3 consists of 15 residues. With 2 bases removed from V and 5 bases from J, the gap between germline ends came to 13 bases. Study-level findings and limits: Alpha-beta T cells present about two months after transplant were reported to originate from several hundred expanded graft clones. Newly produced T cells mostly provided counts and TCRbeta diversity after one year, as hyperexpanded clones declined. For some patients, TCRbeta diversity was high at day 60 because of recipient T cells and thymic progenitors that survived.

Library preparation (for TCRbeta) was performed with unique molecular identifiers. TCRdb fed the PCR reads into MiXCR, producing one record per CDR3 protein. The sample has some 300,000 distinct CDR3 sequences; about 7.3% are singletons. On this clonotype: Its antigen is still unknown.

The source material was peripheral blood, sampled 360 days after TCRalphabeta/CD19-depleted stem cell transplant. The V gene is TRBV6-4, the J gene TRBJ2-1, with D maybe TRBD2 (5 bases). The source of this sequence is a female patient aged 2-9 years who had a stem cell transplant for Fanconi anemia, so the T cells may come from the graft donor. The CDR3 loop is CASSDTLAVHNEQFF. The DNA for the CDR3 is TGTGCCAGCAGTGACACCCTAGCTGTCCACAATGAGCAGTTCTTC.